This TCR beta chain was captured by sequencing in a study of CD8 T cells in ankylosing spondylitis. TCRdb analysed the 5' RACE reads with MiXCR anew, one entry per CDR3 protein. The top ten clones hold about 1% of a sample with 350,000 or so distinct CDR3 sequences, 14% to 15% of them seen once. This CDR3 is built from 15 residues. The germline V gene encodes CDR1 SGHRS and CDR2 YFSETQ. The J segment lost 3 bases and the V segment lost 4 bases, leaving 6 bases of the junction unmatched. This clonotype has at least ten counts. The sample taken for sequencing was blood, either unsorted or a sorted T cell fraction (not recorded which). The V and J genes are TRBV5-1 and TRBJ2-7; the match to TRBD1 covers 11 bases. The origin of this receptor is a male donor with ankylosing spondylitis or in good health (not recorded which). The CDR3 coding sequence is TGCGCCAGCAGCGTAACCGGGACAGGGGGCTACGAGCAGTACTTC. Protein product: CASSVTGTGGYEQYF.